Below are 14 T cell receptor beta chains sequenced from a single sample in a study of blood T cell repertoires in COVID-19. Clones were sequenced by immunoSEQ multiplex PCR, and TCRdb holds only the in-frame ones, with some missing. This table has approximately 220,000 clones, 85% to 90% appearing once. The sample consisted of PBMCs or T cells enriched from blood (not recorded which). The origin of the receptors is a man aged 25-45 years who had recovered from COVID-19.

The rearrangement links TRBV6-5 to TRBJ1-5; D is perhaps TRBD1 (6 bases). Trimming took off 6 bases at V and 0 bases at J, with 12 bases between the two ends. This CDR3 comprises 15 residues. Germline-derived CDR1 and CDR2 are MNHEY and SVGAGI. In DNA form, the CDR3 reads TGTGCCAGCAGAAACCGACAGGATAGCAATCAGCCCCAGCATTTT. Translation gives CASRNRQDSNQPQHF.

This chain uses TRBV10-2 with TRBJ1-1; weak D call: TRBD1 (6 bases). Trimming took off 3 bases at V and 0 bases at J, with 8 bases between the two ends. This CDR3 has 14 amino acids. CDR1 is WSHSY and CDR2 is SAAADI in the germline V gene. The CDR3 nucleotides are TGCGCCAGCAGTGAACAGGGAATGAACACTGAAGCTTTCTTT. The encoded protein is CASSEQGMNTEAFF.

This clone was observed a single time. V gene TRBV23-1 combines with J gene TRBJ2-7; D not certain. TRBV23-1 is an ORF, with its function uncertain. The V and J ends lost 4 bases and 7 bases respectively, with 14 bases between them. The CDR3 has 13 residues. The CDR3 DNA reads TGCGCCAGCAGTCGTGGGCATTCAGGAGAGCAGTACTTC. Translating gives CASSRGHSGEQYF.

The chain recombines TRBV18 with TRBJ1-2; D unclear. CDR3 length equals 15 residues. Germline V gene data show CDR1 as KGHSH and CDR2 as LQKENI. Trimming removed 3 bases at V and 8 bases at J, with 19 bases between. Here the CDR3 DNA reads TGTGCCAGCTCACCCGCCCACCCAGCGCTTCCGGGCTACACCTTC. Protein sequence: CASSPAHPALPGYTF.

The rearrangement joins TRBV7-2 to TRBJ2-5; 12 bases are a match to TRBD2. The germline V gene has CDR1 SGHTA and CDR2 FQGNSA. The length of the CDR3 is 15 residues. V shed 4 bases, J shed 2 bases, and the junction held 2 bases outside the gene matches. CDR3 in amino acids: CASSSLAGGQETQYF. DNA for the CDR3: TGTGCCAGCAGCTCGCTAGCGGGAGGGCAAGAGACCCAGTACTTC.

J is TRBJ2-7 and V is TRBV18, with 7 bases matching TRBD2. Germline trimming cut 0 bases from V and 0 bases from J; bases unmatched to any gene: 2. The CDR3 runs to 15 residues. CDR1 is KGHSH and CDR2 is LQKENI in the germline V gene. CDR3 residues: CASSPPGTNSYEQYF. In DNA form, the CDR3 reads TGTGCCAGCTCACCACCAGGGACTAACTCCTACGAGCAGTACTTC.

The CDR3 sequence is CASSQSWEGSSYNEQFF. CDR3 in DNA: TGCGCCAGCAGCCAATCATGGGAGGGTAGCTCCTACAATGAGCAGTTCTTC. The chain couples TRBV4-3 to TRBJ2-1; 7 bases agree with TRBD2. V trimming: 2 bases; J trimming: 0 bases; junction bases outside the gene matches: 7. This CDR3 is built from 17 residues. Germline lookup yields CDR1 LGHNA and CDR2 YSLEER.

This clone showed up just once. This sequence joins TRBV5-1 and TRBJ2-5; maybe TRBD2 (7 bases). Germline V gene sequence: CDR1 SGHRS, CDR2 YFSETQ. V lost 0 bases to trimming and J lost 1 base, with 13 bases between them. The CDR3 is 16 amino acids. The DNA for the CDR3 is TGCGCCAGCAGCTTGGGGGCGGGGGCGTCCCAAGAGACCCAGTACTTC. It encodes CASSLGAGASQETQYF.

This sequence joins TRBV24-1 and TRBJ2-5; TRBD1 matches 8 bases. The germline gives CDR1 KGHDR, CDR2 SFDVKD. CDR3 length: 15 residues. With 6 bases clipped from V and 2 bases from J, the junction kept 7 bases outside the gene matches. CDR3 loop: CATSLPGQGQETQYF. CDR3 nucleotide sequence: TGTGCCACCAGTCTCCCAGGACAGGGACAAGAGACCCAGTACTTC.

The chain recombines TRBV28 with TRBJ1-1; 8 bases line up with TRBD1. V dropped 5 bases and J dropped 7; count of bases not matched to a gene: 12. The V gene's germline CDR1 is MDHEN and CDR2 SYDVKM. The CDR3 contains 15 residues. This CDR3 is CASSAPGQGGIEAFF. In nucleotides, the CDR3 is TGTGCCAGCAGTGCTCCCGGACAGGGCGGTATTGAAGCTTTCTTT. Full variable domain (missing parts from reference TRBV28 and TRBJ1-1): DVKVTQSSRYLVKRTGEKVFLECVQDMDHENMFWYRQDPGLGLRLIYFSYDVKMKEKGDIPEGYSVSREKKERFSLILESASTNQTSMYLCASSAPGQGGIEAFFGQGTRLTVV.

This clone was observed a single time. The chain links TRBV10-3 to TRBJ2-3, with 15 bases that match TRBD2. The CDR3 is 18 amino acids. Trimming removed 5 bases from V and 5 bases from J; junction bases left unmatched: 11. Germline values: CDR1 ENHRY, CDR2 SYGVKD. The CDR3 DNA reads as TGTGCCATCAGTTACACTGGACTAGCGGGGGGGCCAGGAGATACGCAGTATTTT. It specifies CAISYTGLAGGPGDTQYF.

V gene TRBV6-5 combines with J gene TRBJ2-1, with D possibly being TRBD1 (7 bases). V was trimmed by 5 bases and J by 9 bases, leaving 14 bases between them. The CDR3 has 13 residues. Germline lookup yields CDR1 MNHEY and CDR2 SVGAGI. CDR3: CASSPRGASEQFF. Written as DNA, the CDR3 is TGTGCCAGCAGTCCCAGGGGGGCAAGTGAGCAGTTCTTC.

This rearrangement joins TRBV10-1 to TRBJ2-7, with D maybe TRBD1 (6 bases). The CDR3 is 11 amino acids. V was shortened by 4 bases and J by 6 bases, with 7 bases between the two germline ends. Germline V gene lookup returns CDR1 WNHNN and CDR2 SYGVQD (reference sequence). The CDR3 sequence is CASSAGVEQYF. In DNA, the CDR3 is TGCGCCAGCAGTGCAGGGGTCGAGCAGTACTTC.

A note on this clone: A junction boundary mismatches the germline segment, possibly from a read error. J is TRBJ1-5 and V is TRBV13; 10 bases line up with TRBD1. The germline V gene encodes CDR1 PRHDT and CDR2 FYEKMQ (reference sequence). This CDR3 is 16 amino acids long. The CDR3 loop reads CAGSLGQGGTDQPQHF. The DNA for the CDR3 is TGTGCCGGCAGCCTAGGACAGGGGGGCACCGATCAGCCCCAGCATTTT. Filled out from reference TRBV13 and TRBJ1-5, the complete variable domain reads AAGVIQSPRHLIKEKRETATLKCYPIPRHDTVYWYQQGPGQDPQFLISFYEKMQSDKGSIPDRFSAQQFSDYHSELNMSSLELGDSALYFCAGSLGQGGTDQPQHFGDGTRLSIL.